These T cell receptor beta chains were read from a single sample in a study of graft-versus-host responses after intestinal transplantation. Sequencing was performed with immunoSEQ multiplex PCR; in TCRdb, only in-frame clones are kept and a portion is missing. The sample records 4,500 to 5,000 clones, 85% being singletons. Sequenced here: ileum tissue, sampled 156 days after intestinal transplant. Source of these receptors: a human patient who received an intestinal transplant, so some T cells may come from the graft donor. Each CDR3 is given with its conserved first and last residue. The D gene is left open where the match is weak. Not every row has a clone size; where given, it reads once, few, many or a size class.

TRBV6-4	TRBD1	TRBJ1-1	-	CASRTPGQAF	TGTGCCAGCAGGACCCCGGGACAGGCCTTT
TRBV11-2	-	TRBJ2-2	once	CASSLDRFTGELFF	TGTGCCAGCAGCTTAGATCGGTTCACCGGGGAGCTGTTTTTT
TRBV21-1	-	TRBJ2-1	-	CASSKEPGNNEQFF	TGTGCCAGCAGCAAGGAACCGGGAAACAATGAGCAGTTCTTC
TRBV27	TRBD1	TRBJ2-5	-	CASSFLDRPETQYF	TGTGCCAGCAGTTTTTTGGACAGGCCGGAGACCCAGTACTTC
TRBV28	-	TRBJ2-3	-	CASSLGWGATDTQYF	TGTGCCAGCAGTTTAGGGTGGGGGGCCACAGATACGCAGTATTTT
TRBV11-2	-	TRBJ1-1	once	CASSYSRGNTEAFF	TGTGCCAGCAGCTACTCTCGGGGCAACACTGAAGCTTTCTTT
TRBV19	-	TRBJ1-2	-	CASSPGTAIYGYTF	TGTGCCAGTAGTCCCGGGACCGCGATCTATGGCTACACCTTC
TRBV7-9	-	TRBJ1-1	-	CASSPAVEAFF	TGTGCCAGCAGCCCGGCGGTTGAAGCTTTCTTT
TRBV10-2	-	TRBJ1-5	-	CASTPAHRDQPQHF	TGCGCCAGCACCCCGGCCCACAGGGATCAGCCCCAGCATTTT
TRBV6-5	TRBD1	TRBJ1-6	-	CASSYSEQGNSPLHF	TGTGCCAGCAGTTACTCGGAACAGGGGAATTCACCCCTCCACTTT
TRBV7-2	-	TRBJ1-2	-	CASSLASGPNYGYTF	TGTGCCAGCAGCTTAGCTTCGGGGCCGAACTATGGCTACACCTTC
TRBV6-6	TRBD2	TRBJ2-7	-	CASSYGTSYEQYF	TGTGCCAGCAGTTACGGGACTAGTTACGAGCAGTACTTC
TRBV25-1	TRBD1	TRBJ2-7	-	CASSDWKDRESSYEQYF	TGTGCCAGCAGTGATTGGAAGGACAGGGAAAGCTCCTACGAGCAGTACTTC
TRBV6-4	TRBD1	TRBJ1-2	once	CASSRYWHRGPYYGYTF	TGTGCCAGCAGTCGCTATTGGCACAGGGGGCCTTACTATGGCTACACCTTC
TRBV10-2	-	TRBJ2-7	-	CASKKVSSYEQYF	TGCGCCAGCAAGAAGGTGAGCTCCTACGAGCAGTACTTC
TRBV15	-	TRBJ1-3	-	CATSRDPKERNTIYF	TGTGCCACCAGCAGAGATCCCAAGGAACGAAACACCATATATTTT
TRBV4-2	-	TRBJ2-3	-	CASSQEAGDGTDTQYF	TGTGCCAGCAGCCAAGAAGCCGGGGATGGCACAGATACGCAGTATTTT
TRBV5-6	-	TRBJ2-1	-	CASSATLGEFF	TGTGCCAGCAGCGCAACACTAGGGGAGTTCTTC
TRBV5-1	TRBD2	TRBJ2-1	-	CASSLAPGLAPRSSYNEQFF	TGCGCCAGCAGCTTGGCACCGGGACTAGCGCCCAGAAGCTCCTACAATGAGCAGTTCTTC
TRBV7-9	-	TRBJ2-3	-	CASSNRDFTQYF	TGTGCCAGCAGCAACCGGGACTTCACGCAGTATTTT
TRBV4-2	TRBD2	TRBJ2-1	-	CASSQAIFPGLALINEQFF	TGTGCCAGCAGCCAAGCAATCTTCCCGGGACTAGCCTTGATCAATGAGCAGTTCTTC
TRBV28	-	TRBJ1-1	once	CASSRPQVPEAFF	TGTGCCAGCAGCCGACCCCAGGTACCTGAAGCTTTCTTT
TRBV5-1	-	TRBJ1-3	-	CASRDPGDGNTIYF	TGCGCCAGCAGGGACCCAGGGGATGGAAACACCATATATTTT
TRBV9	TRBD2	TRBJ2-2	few	CASKGGLAENTGELFF	TGTGCCAGCAAGGGGGGACTAGCGGAGAACACCGGGGAGCTGTTTTTT
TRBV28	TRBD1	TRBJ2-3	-	CASSPDRGRGDTDTQYF	TGTGCCAGCAGTCCGGACAGGGGGCGCGGGGACACAGATACGCAGTATTTT
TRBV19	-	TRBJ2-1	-	CASSIGAASPNEQFF	TGTGCCAGTAGTATAGGGGCGGCTAGCCCCAATGAGCAGTTCTTC
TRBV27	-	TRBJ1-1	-	CASSPPGHPNTEAFF	TGTGCCAGCAGTCCTCCGGGACACCCGAACACTGAAGCTTTCTTT
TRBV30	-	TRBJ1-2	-	CAWSVLVQGHGYTF	TGTGCCTGGAGTGTACTAGTACAGGGCCATGGCTACACCTTC
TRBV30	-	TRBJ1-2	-	CAWTANYGYTF	TGTGCCTGGACAGCTAACTATGGCTACACCTTC
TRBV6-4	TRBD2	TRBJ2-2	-	CASSVGLAGTGELFF	TGTGCCAGCAGCGTCGGACTAGCGGGGACCGGGGAGCTGTTTTTT
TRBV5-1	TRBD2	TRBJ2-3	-	CASSLTSGEDTQYF	TGCGCCAGCAGCTTGACTAGCGGGGAGGATACGCAGTATTTT
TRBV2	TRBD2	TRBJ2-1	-	CASRKGLALYNEQFF	TGTGCCAGCAGAAAGGGACTAGCGCTCTACAATGAGCAGTTCTTC
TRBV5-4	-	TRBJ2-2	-	CASSLGGGTGELFF	TGTGCCAGCAGCTTGGGAGGAGGCACCGGGGAGCTGTTTTTT
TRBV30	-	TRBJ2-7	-	CAWSVGPLEQYF	TGTGCCTGGAGTGTAGGTCCCCTCGAGCAGTACTTC
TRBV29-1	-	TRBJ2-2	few	CSVGGTGELFF	TGCAGCGTTGGGGGCACCGGGGAGCTGTTTTTT
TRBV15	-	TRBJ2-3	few	CATSIRGNTDTQYF	TGTGCCACCAGCATTAGGGGAAACACAGATACGCAGTATTTT
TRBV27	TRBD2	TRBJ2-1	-	CASSPLAGGSYNEQFF	TGTGCCAGCAGTCCCTTAGCGGGAGGGTCCTACAATGAGCAGTTCTTC
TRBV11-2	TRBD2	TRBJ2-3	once	CASSFRLAGGGSDTQYF	TGTGCCAGCAGCTTTCGATTGGCGGGAGGCGGTTCAGATACGCAGTATTTT
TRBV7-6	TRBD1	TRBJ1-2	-	CASSLGTANYGYTF	TGTGCCAGCAGCTTGGGGACAGCTAACTATGGCTACACCTTC
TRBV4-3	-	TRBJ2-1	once	CASSQDLSFGEQFF	TGCGCCAGCAGCCAAGATCTCAGTTTCGGTGAGCAGTTCTTC
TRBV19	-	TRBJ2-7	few	CATSPEVSDEQYF	TGTGCCACCTCCCCGGAGGTGAGCGACGAGCAGTACTTC
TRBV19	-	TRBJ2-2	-	CASSIGRLRVGELFF	TGTGCCAGTAGTATAGGCAGGCTAAGGGTCGGGGAGCTGTTTTTT